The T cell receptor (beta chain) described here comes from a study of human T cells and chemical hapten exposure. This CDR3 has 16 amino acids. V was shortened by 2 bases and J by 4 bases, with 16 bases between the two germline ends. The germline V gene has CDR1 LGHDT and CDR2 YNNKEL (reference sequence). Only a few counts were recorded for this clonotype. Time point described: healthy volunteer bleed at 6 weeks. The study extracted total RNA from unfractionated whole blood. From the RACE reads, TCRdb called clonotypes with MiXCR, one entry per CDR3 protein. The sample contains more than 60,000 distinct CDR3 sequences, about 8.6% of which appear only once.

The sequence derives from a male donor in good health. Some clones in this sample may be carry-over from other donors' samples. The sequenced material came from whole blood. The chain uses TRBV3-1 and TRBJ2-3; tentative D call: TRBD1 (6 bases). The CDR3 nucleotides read TGTGCCAGCAGCCAAAACCAGGGGATAAGGGCAGATACGCAGTATTTT. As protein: CASSQNQGIRADTQYF.